The clone carrying this T cell receptor beta chain was seen many times. Its antigen is still unknown. The germline V gene has CDR1 MNHNS and CDR2 SASEGT. CDR3 length equals 16 residues. Trimming at V came to 6 bases and at J to 2 bases, leaving 7 bases not matched to a gene. The data were taken from a study of T cells after yellow fever vaccination. Study conclusions and caveats: Booster sampling recovered most clones from primary vaccination (under 97% CD4, roughly 86% CD8). Only a minor proportion of clonotypes was detected across both CD4 and CD8 compartments.

By 5'RACE template switching, TCR cDNA was produced, with a universal primer site and UMIs added in the process. A single record per CDR3 protein comes from TCRdb applying MiXCR to the 5' RACE reads. This repertoire shows 65,000 to 70,000 distinct CDR3 sequences, approximately 5% found once; its top ten account for roughly 2.3%. This receptor was obtained from a man younger than 35 who received the YFV17D yellow fever vaccine. The chain combines TRBV6-1 with TRBJ2-5; TRBD2 matches at 12 bases. Sequenced material: CD4+ T cells sorted from PBMCs, taken more than 14 days after the first yellow fever vaccination. CDR3 in amino acids: CASSRASGGAQETQYF. In DNA form, the CDR3 reads TGTGCCAGCAGCCGCGCTAGCGGGGGGGCTCAAGAGACCCAGTACTTC.